This section outlines one T cell receptor beta chain sequence together with its context. The record originates from a study of T cell changes during pregnancy in multiple sclerosis. Data came from immunoSEQ multiplex PCR; TCRdb stores just in-frame clones and leaves some out. The sample has more than 45,000 clones; 92% are singletons. Germline V CDR1 and CDR2: WNHNN, SYGVQD (reference sequence). The CDR3 is made up of 14 amino acids. The V end was cut by 2 bases, the J end by 8 bases, with 13 bases between. The clonotype was recovered from a female donor with multiple sclerosis, enrolled in a pregnancy study. J is TRBJ1-5 and V is TRBV10-1; TRBD1 is a possible D gene (5 bases). The sample in question was CD4+ T cells from peripheral blood mononuclear cells, obtained in the second trimester of pregnancy. In DNA form, the CDR3 reads TGCGCCAGCAGTGAGGACAGATGGAGTAAGCCCCAGCATTTT. Its translation: CASSEDRWSKPQHF.